These 12 T cell receptor beta chains came from one sample sequenced in a study of technical replicates of blood from a few donors. Data came from immunoSEQ multiplex PCR; TCRdb stores just in-frame clones and leaves some out. The sample yields some 60,000 clones, roughly nine tenths seen once. The sequenced material came from PBMCs. The source of these receptors is a human donor in good health. Some clones in this sample may be carry-over from other donors' samples.

The rearrangement uses TRBV18 and TRBJ2-2, with a tentative D call TRBD2 (6 bases). CDR1 is KGHSH, CDR2 LQKENI, per germline. Trimming cost V 1 base and J 4 bases, with 10 bases left between them. This CDR3 is built from 15 residues. CDR3 amino acids: CASSPQLAGTGELFF. DNA of the CDR3: TGTGCCAGCTCACCACAACTAGCCGGCACCGGGGAGCTGTTTTTT.

The rearrangement uses TRBV4-2 and TRBJ1-4, with D perhaps TRBD1 (5 bases). This CDR3 comprises 15 residues. Trimming took off 0 bases at V and 0 bases at J, with 5 bases between the two ends. CDR1 and CDR2 from the germline V gene are LGHNA and YNFKEQ. This CDR3 reads CASSQEGATNEKLFF. The CDR3, as DNA: TGTGCCAGCAGCCAAGAAGGGGCAACTAATGAAAAACTGTTTTTT.

The chain combines TRBV4-1 with TRBJ2-5, with 10 positions matching TRBD2. The length of the CDR3 is 17 residues. Germline V lookup: CDR1 MGHRA, CDR2 YSYEKL. V trimming: 0 bases; J trimming: 5 bases; junction bases outside the gene matches: 9. In DNA form, the CDR3 reads TGCGCCAGCAGCCAAGATGGGAAAGCGGGGGGGTCGGAGACCCAGTACTTC. As protein: CASSQDGKAGGSETQYF.

V and J are TRBV11-1 and TRBJ2-7, with 7 bases lining up with TRBD1. This CDR3 is built from 15 residues. Germline V gene lookup returns CDR1 SGHAT and CDR2 FQDESV (reference sequence). V lost 1 base, J lost 5 bases, and 8 bases stayed unmatched. In DNA form, the CDR3 reads TGTGCCAGCAGCTTAGGCAGGGGGACATCCAACGAGCAGTACTTC. As protein: CASSLGRGTSNEQYF.

The J gene is TRBJ2-1, the V gene TRBV29-1; D unclear. Germline CDR1 and CDR2: SQVTM and ANQGSEA. Trimming cost V 6 bases and J 8 bases, with 11 bases left between them. The CDR3 has 11 amino acids. The CDR3 reads CSVPSRHEQFF. DNA for the CDR3: TGCAGCGTCCCCTCGAGGCATGAGCAGTTCTTC.

The chain has TRBV18 and TRBJ2-7; D uncertain. Germline V gives CDR1 KGHSH, CDR2 LQKENI. CDR3 length equals 12 residues. V dropped 6 bases and J dropped 0 bases, with 6 bases sitting between them. CDR3 sequence: CASSADSYEQYF. Written as DNA, the CDR3 is TGTGCCAGCTCGGCGGACTCCTACGAGCAGTACTTC.

In its sample, this clone was seen a few times. This chain uses TRBV15 with TRBJ2-5; 7 bases fit TRBD2. This CDR3 spans 14 amino acids. V shed 6 bases, J shed 2 bases, and the junction held 6 bases outside the gene matches. The germline gives CDR1 LNHNV, CDR2 YYDKDF (reference sequence). The CDR3 sequence: CATRIAGAQETQYF. CDR3 nucleotides: TGTGCCACCAGGATAGCGGGCGCACAAGAGACCCAGTACTTC. Supplemented by reference TRBV15 and TRBJ2-5, the full variable domain reads DAMVIQNPRYQVTQFGKPVTLSCSQTLNHNVMYWYQQKSSQAPKLLFHYYDKDFNNEADTPDNFQSRRPNTSFCFLDIRSPGLGDTAMYLCATRIAGAQETQYFGPGTRLLVL.

This sequence joins TRBV5-1 and TRBJ2-3; possibly TRBD1 for D (6 bases). This CDR3 comprises 14 residues. V dropped 0 bases and J dropped 1 base, with 6 bases sitting between them. Germline assignment: CDR1 SGHRS and CDR2 YFSETQ. The CDR3 sequence is CASSLAGGTDTQYF. The CDR3 region has the DNA TGCGCCAGCAGCTTGGCAGGGGGCACAGATACGCAGTATTTT.

The chain is built from TRBV2 and TRBJ1-1; D might be TRBD1 (6 bases). Germline CDR1 and CDR2: SNHLY and FYNNEI. V was shortened by 8 bases and J by 6 bases, with 25 bases between the two germline ends. This CDR3 has 16 amino acids. The CDR3 nucleotides are TGTGCCAGCTCCTCCGGACAGACGACGATTTACCCTGAAGCTTTCTTT. As protein: CASSSGQTTIYPEAFF. Together with reference TRBV2 and TRBJ1-1, the CDR3 gives the full variable domain: EPEVTQTPSHQVTQMGQEVILRCVPISNHLYFYWYRQILGQKVEFLVSFYNNEISEKSEIFDDQFSVERPDGSNFTLKIRSTKLEDSAMYFCASSSGQTTIYPEAFFGQGTRLTVV.

This clone was recorded only once. V gene TRBV25-1 combines with J gene TRBJ2-5; 13 bases agree with TRBD2. The germline gives CDR1 MGHDK, CDR2 SYGVNS. There are 16 residues in the CDR3. The ends lost 3 bases at V and 5 bases at J; junction bases unmatched: 6. The CDR3 DNA reads TGTGCCAGCAGTGATTCACTAGCGGGAGGGGGGGAGACCCAGTACTTC. Translating it yields CASSDSLAGGGETQYF.

This clone has only one observation. The V call is TRBV30, the J call TRBJ1-6, with TRBD1 as a possible D gene (5 bases). The V gene lost 6 bases and the J gene lost 6 bases, with 12 bases spanning the gap. Looked up from germline, CDR1 is GTSNPN and CDR2 is SVGIG (reference sequence). The CDR3 runs to 13 residues. The CDR3 nucleotides are TGTGCCTGCGCCCGGGACTTTAATTCACCCCTCCACTTT. It is translated as CACARDFNSPLHF.

The chain uses TRBV10-3 and TRBJ1-6; D gene ambiguous. Trimming left V 3 bases short and J 9 bases short, with 21 bases between. The germline CDR1 and CDR2 sequences are ENHRY and SYGVKD. This CDR3 contains 17 residues. The CDR3 DNA follows: TGTGCCATCAGTGAATCTGGCGGGCAGTCGGGAGGTTCACCCCTCCACTTT. The encoded protein is CAISESGGQSGGSPLHF.